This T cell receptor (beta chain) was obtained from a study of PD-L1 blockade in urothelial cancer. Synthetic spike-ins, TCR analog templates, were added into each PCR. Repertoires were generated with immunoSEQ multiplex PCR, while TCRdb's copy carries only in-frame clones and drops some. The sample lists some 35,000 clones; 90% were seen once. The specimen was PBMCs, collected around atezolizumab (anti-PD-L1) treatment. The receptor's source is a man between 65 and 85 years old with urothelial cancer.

The CDR3 nucleotides read TGTGCCAGCAGGATGATGACAGGCTTTGGCGAGACCCAGTACTTC. This sequence encodes CASRMMTGFGETQYF. The chain is built from TRBV27 and TRBJ2-5; the D gene is possibly TRBD1 (6 bases). Trimming removed 6 bases at V and 5 bases at J, with 19 bases between. Germline V gene sequence: CDR1 MNHEY, CDR2 SMNVEV (reference sequence). The CDR3 spans 15 residues.